One and the same sample provided the 12 T cell receptor beta chains below, sequenced in a study of Ad26.COV2.S vaccination and SARS-CoV-2 variants. Described treatment: around 19 received Ad26.COV2.S at low or high dose, single or two shots; 5 received placebo; per-sample allocation not given. At day 63 after the first vaccine or placebo injection, samples were drawn. Only in-frame clones appear in the TCRdb table, and some are missing; sequencing was by immunoSEQ multiplex PCR. The sample yields a few hundred thousand clones, around 89% seen once. Material: peripheral blood, obtained in a trial of Ad26.COV2.S vaccine versus placebo. These receptors came from a person aged 18-60 years who received the Ad26.COV2.S COVID-19 vaccine or a placebo.

This clone was seen once. The rearrangement joins TRBV10-3 to TRBJ2-2; 8 bases are a match to TRBD2. V lost 4 bases and J lost 0; bases outside the gene matches: 22. CDR1 ENHRY and CDR2 SYGVKD come from the germline V gene. This CDR3 has 22 residues. The CDR3 loop reads CAISAHPGLAVARAANTGELFF. The CDR3 DNA follows: TGTGCCATCAGTGCGCACCCCGGACTAGCTGTAGCCAGGGCAGCGAACACCGGGGAGCTGTTTTTT.

The chain links TRBV28 to TRBJ1-1; D uncertain. Germline CDR1 and CDR2: MDHEN and SYDVKM. V was shortened by 2 bases and J by 6 bases, with 10 bases between the two germline ends. This CDR3 is built from 13 residues. CDR3 in DNA: TGTGCCAGCAGTTTAGGGCGGCGGTCTGAAGCTTTCTTT. This translates into CASSLGRRSEAFF.

CDR3 sequence (DNA): TGTGCCAGCAGCCAAGCTGGGTTTTCCAACTATGGCTACACCTTC. It translates to CASSQAGFSNYGYTF. The chain joins TRBV4-2 to TRBJ1-2; D ambiguous. Germline-derived CDR1 and CDR2 are LGHNA and YNFKEQ. CDR3 length equals 15 residues. The V gene lost 1 base and the J gene lost 2 bases, with 11 bases spanning the gap.

The chain links TRBV3-1 (or the pseudogene TRBV3-2) to TRBJ1-2; D is possibly TRBD1 (6 bases). The CDR3 runs to 13 residues. CDR1 and CDR2 (germline): LGHDT, YNNKEL (reference sequence). V lost 4 bases and J lost 8, with 14 bases in between. This CDR3 reads CASSPGTRGGYTF. CDR3 bases: TGTGCCAGCAGCCCAGGGACACGAGGAGGCTACACCTTC.

J is TRBJ1-5 and V is TRBV2, with a tentative D call TRBD1 (5 bases). Trimming shortened V by 6 bases and J by 0 bases, and 12 bases separated the two germline ends. The CDR3 sequence is 15 residues long. Germline V gene sequence: CDR1 SNHLY, CDR2 FYNNEI. CDR3: CASRRDSDSNQPQHF. The CDR3 DNA reads TGTGCCAGCAGGCGGGACTCCGATAGCAATCAGCCCCAGCATTTT.

The V and J genes are TRBV30 and TRBJ1-2, with D unresolved. The CDR3 spans 12 residues. Germline V gives CDR1 GTSNPN, CDR2 SVGIG (reference sequence). V was trimmed by 5 bases and J by 3 bases, leaving 10 bases between them. CDR3 coding DNA: TGTGCCTGGGCGACGGATCACTATGGCTACACCTTC. This translates into CAWATDHYGYTF.

The chain carries TRBV12-3 or TRBV12-4 and TRBJ1-1; D not resolved. The CDR3 runs 13 residues. The V end was cut by 3 bases, the J end by 5 bases, with 10 bases between. DNA of the CDR3: TGTGCCAGCAGTTTGGTATTAGGGACTGAAGCTTTCTTT. Protein: CASSLVLGTEAFF.

This clone was seen a single time. The V call is TRBV30, the J call TRBJ2-1; 7 bases are a match to TRBD2. In germline, CDR1 is GTSNPN, CDR2 SVGIG (reference sequence). The junction had 2 bases not matched to a gene; V was cut back by 2 bases and J by 10 bases. The CDR3 is 11 amino acids. The CDR3 loop reads CAWSPGREQFF. The CDR3 DNA sequence: TGTGCCTGGAGTCCCGGGAGGGAGCAGTTCTTC.

The chain combines TRBV7-3 with TRBJ2-1; D unresolved. V lost 4 bases to trimming and J lost 10 bases, with 14 bases between them. Germline CDR1 and CDR2: SGHTA and FQGTGA. CDR3 size: 13 residues. The CDR3 DNA reads TGTGCCAGCAGCTCCCCTCTGCGCGGAGAGCAGTTCTTC. Its protein is CASSSPLRGEQFF. Full variable domain (outside the CDR3, taken from reference TRBV7-3 and TRBJ2-1): GAGVSQTPSNKVTEKGKYVELRCDPISGHTALYWYRQSLGQGPEFLIYFQGTGAADDSGLPNDRFFAVRPEGSVSTLKIQRTERGDSAVYLCASSSPLRGEQFFGPGTRLTVL.

The chain recombines TRBV7-3 with TRBJ1-1; no reliable D call. The CDR3 is made up of 8 amino acids. The germline V and J ends were trimmed by 8 bases and 7 bases, with 2 bases remaining between them. Germline values: CDR1 SGHTA, CDR2 FQGTGA. The CDR3 DNA is TGTGCCAGCGGTGAAGCTTTCTTT. Protein: CASGEAFF.

The chain recombines TRBV19 with TRBJ2-3, with D unclear. From germline, CDR1 is LNHDA and CDR2 SQIVND (reference sequence). The V end was cut by 6 bases, the J end by 4 bases, with 8 bases between. This CDR3 region has 12 residues. The CDR3 coding sequence is TGTGCCAGTAGCCCATACGCAGATACGCAGTATTTT. Protein sequence: CASSPYADTQYF.

The rearrangement uses TRBV11-2 and TRBJ2-1, with D tentatively TRBD2 (5 bases). Trimming stripped 0 bases from V and 0 bases from J, with 18 bases between. CDR1 is SGHAT, CDR2 FQNNGV, per germline. This CDR3 is built from 19 residues. The CDR3 nucleotides read TGTGCCAGCAGCTTAGATCGGGGTAGTAACGGGTTCTCCTACAATGAGCAGTTCTTC. Translating gives CASSLDRGSNGFSYNEQFF.